This T cell receptor beta chain was recorded in a study of cytomegalovirus exposure and HLA in healthy donors. Study-wide results and caveats: Among TCR beta chains, those listed as cytomegalovirus-associated numbered about 160.

V was pared by 1 base and J by 2 bases, with 12 bases between. The V gene's germline CDR1 is SGHNT and CDR2 YYREEE (reference sequence). This CDR3 spans 15 amino acids. Here immunoSEQ multiplex PCR was the method, and the copy in TCRdb shows in-frame clones only, minus some. Here the sample spans 150,000 to 200,000 clones, about 88% being singletons. On this clone itself: Its target is not known.

This chain joins TRBV5-4 and TRBJ1-1; weak D call: TRBD1 (6 bases). Input material: PBMCs. This clonotype was obtained from a woman under 30 in good health and CMV-seronegative. The CDR3 here is CASSLPGQTNTEAFF. In DNA, the CDR3 is TGTGCCAGCAGCTTGCCGGGACAAACTAACACTGAAGCTTTCTTT.